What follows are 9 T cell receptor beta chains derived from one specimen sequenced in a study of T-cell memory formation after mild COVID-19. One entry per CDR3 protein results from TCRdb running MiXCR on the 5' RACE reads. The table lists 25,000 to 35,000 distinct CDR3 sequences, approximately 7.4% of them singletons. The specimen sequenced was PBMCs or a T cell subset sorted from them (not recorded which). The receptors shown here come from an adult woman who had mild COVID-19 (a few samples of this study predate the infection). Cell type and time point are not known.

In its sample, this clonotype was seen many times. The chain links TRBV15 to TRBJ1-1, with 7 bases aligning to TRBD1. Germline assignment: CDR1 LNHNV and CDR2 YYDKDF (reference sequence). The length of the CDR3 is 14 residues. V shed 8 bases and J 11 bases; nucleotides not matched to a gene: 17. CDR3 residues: CATRQGTATVVAFF. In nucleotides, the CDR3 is TGTGCCACCCGACAAGGGACAGCAACGGTTGTTGCTTTCTTT.

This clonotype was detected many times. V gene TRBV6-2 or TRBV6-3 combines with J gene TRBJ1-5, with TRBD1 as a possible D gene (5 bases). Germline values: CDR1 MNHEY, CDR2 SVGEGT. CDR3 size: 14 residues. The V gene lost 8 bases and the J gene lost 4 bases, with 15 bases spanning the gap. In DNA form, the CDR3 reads TGTGCCAGCGAAGAAACAGGCGTTAATCAGCCCCAGCATTTT. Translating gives CASEETGVNQPQHF.

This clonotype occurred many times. CDR3 nucleotides: TGTGCCAGCTCACCGAGCACCGGGGAGCTGTTTTTT. This sequence encodes CASSPSTGELFF. The chain links TRBV18 to TRBJ2-2; D remains unclear. V lost 3 bases, J lost 4 bases, and 3 bases lay in between. CDR1 KGHSH and CDR2 LQKENI come from the germline V gene. CDR3 length: 12 residues. Full variable domain (rest looked up from reference TRBV18 and TRBJ2-2): NAGVMQNPRHLVRRRGQEARLRCSPMKGHSHVYWYRQLPEEGLKFMVYLQKENIIDESGMPKERFSAEFPKEGPSILRIQQVVRGDSAAYFCASSPSTGELFFGEGSRLTVL.

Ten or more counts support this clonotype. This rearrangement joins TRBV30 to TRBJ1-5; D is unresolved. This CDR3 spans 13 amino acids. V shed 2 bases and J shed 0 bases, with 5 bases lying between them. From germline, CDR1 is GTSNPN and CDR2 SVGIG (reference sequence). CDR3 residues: CAWSSGSNQPQHF. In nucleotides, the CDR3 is TGTGCCTGGAGTAGTGGTAGCAATCAGCCCCAGCATTTT.

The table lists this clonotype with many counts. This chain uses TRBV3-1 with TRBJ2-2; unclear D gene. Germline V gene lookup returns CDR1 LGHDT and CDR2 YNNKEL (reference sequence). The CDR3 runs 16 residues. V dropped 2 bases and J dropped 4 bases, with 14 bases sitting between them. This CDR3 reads CASSQNVGSSTGELFF. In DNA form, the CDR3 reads TGTGCCAGCAGCCAAAATGTGGGGTCTTCCACCGGGGAGCTGTTTTTT.

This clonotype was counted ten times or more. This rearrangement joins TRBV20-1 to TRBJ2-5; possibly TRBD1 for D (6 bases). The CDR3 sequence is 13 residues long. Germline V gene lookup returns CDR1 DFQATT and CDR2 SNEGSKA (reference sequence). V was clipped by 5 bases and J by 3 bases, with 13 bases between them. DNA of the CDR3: TGCAGTGCTCCGTGGACAGACGAAGAGACCCAGTACTTC. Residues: CSAPWTDEETQYF.

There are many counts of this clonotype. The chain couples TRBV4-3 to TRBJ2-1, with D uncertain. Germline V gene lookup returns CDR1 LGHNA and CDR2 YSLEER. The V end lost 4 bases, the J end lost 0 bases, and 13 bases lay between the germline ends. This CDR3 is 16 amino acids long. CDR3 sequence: CASSPPRRSSYNEQFF. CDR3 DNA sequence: TGCGCCAGCAGCCCCCCGCGGCGGTCCTCCTACAATGAGCAGTTCTTC.

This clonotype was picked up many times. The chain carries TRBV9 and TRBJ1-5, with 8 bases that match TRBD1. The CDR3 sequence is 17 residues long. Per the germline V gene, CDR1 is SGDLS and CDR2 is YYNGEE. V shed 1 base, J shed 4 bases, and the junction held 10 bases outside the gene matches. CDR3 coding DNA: TGTGCCAGCAGCGTACCCTTCGACAGGGACAGGAATCAGCCCCAGCATTTT. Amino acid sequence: CASSVPFDRDRNQPQHF. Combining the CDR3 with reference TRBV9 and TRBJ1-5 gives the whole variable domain DSGVTQTPKHLITATGQRVTLRCSPRSGDLSVYWYQQSLDQGLQFLIQYYNGEERAKGNILERFSAQQFPDLHSELNLSSLELGDSALYFCASSVPFDRDRNQPQHFGDGTRLSIL.

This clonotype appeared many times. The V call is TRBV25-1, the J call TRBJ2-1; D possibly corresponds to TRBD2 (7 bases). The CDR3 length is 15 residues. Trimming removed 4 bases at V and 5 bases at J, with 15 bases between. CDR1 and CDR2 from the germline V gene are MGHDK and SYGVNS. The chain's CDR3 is CASSVRGAENNEQFF. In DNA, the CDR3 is TGTGCCAGCAGTGTACGGGGGGCCGAGAACAATGAGCAGTTCTTC.